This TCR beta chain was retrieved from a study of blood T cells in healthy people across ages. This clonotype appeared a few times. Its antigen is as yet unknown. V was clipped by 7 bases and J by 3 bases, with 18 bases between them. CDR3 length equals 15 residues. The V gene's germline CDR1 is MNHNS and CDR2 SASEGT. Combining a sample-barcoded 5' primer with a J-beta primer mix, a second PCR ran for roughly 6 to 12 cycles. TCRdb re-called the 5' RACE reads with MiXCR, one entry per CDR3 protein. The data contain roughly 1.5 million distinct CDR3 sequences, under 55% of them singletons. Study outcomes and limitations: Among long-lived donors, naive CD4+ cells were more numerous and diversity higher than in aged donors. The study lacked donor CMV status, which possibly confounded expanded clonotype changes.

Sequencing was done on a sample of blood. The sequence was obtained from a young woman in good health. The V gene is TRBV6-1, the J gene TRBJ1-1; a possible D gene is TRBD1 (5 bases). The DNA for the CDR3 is TGTGCCAGCAAGTTACACGCTCGGGGCTACACTGAAGCTTTCTTT. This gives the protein CASKLHARGYTEAFF.